This paragraph reports one TCR beta chain. This clone turned up a few times. No cognate antigen has been identified for it. Within one base of it there is no much larger clone, and no base qualities were kept. This sample is part of a study of blood T cell repertoires in COVID-19 (dated by TCRdb to the early 2020s). At the level of the whole study: Collaborator samples came from the United States, Italy and Spain and covered acute and convalescent phases of COVID-19. The material from the prospective study consisted of cDNA or gDNA derived from T cells, B-cell-depleted T cells, or PBMCs. Nearly every sample came with metadata listing a de-identified subject ID, COVID-19 status, age in years and sex. The repertoires were released in a freely available public database meant as a resource for research on the immune response to SARS-CoV-2. The dataset comprised deeply sampled blood TCRbeta repertoires from subjects exposed to, actively infected with, or recovered from COVID-19. Where available, HLA class I and class II types were obtained from metadata supplied by the sample provider rather than from assay-based typing. Samples were obtained from the ongoing ImmuneRACE study (first 160 participants) and from about 1,300 subjects provided by 6 global collaborators. The paper as a whole reports these results and caveats: The amount of clinical and demographic metadata varied by source and participant and was provided uncurated.

From the germline V gene, CDR1 is SGHDN and CDR2 is FVKESK. Trimmed from V: 4 bases; trimmed from J: 4 bases; junction bases lacking a gene match: 14. Taken from cysteine to phenylalanine, the CDR3 has 17 residues. CDR3 DNA is the only sequence kept; it has 51 bases, read in frame from the first base. Collaborating institutions collected whole blood in K2EDTA tubes following their own protocols. For TCRbeta analysis, collaborator samples were shipped as frozen whole blood, as isolated PBMCs, or as DNA extracted from either sample type. The immunoSEQ Assay, a bias-controlled multiplex PCR, was used to amplify TCRbeta CDR3 regions from genomic DNA. The paper's data handling went like this. Nucleated cell counts per sample were estimated from amplification of reference gene primers within the assay. Sequence reads were collapsed and filtered to measure the absolute abundance of every unique TCRbeta CDR3 rearrangement. Productive Simpson clonality was computed per sample as the square root of Simpson's diversity index over productive rearrangements. Not all clones reach the TCRdb copy of this immuneACCESS table, which keeps in-frame sequences only. Checked studies attribute under half of the gap to unresolved V genes and leave the rest unexplained. Clone size and V and J calls were adopted from that table, with D and trimming inferred from the DNA. Present in this sample are about 30,000 clones, under 80% of which were seen just once. Clones ranked in the top ten supply roughly 8.5% of the sample.

Recombination connected TRBV14 to TRBJ1-1; 8 bases in the junction line up with TRBD1. Sequencing was performed on peripheral blood. This receptor was obtained from a woman aged 70 to 79 with active or convalescent COVID-19. In nucleotide form, the sequence is TGTGCCAGCAGCCCCCCAACAGGGGGTTTTCTACCCACTGAAGCTTTCTTT. Its product reads: CASSPPTGGFLPTEAFF.